Each of the 21 T cell receptor beta chains below was sequenced from the same sample in a study of shared T cell receptors in the human thymus. Sequencing was performed with immunoSEQ multiplex PCR; in TCRdb, only in-frame clones are kept and a portion is missing. The profile shows over 450,000 clones, 75% to 85% of them singletons. This sample also appeared in a second study, on human thymus T cells.

The sequenced sample was thymocytes. The receptors were sampled from a boy younger than two with a congenital heart defect.

The chain joins TRBV11-2 to TRBJ2-5; 7 nucleotides match TRBD1. The end of the DNA aligns better with TRBJ2-7, so the J call may be wrong. CDR1 and CDR2 from the germline V gene are SGHAT and FQNNGV. The CDR3 extends over 15 amino acids. CDR3: CASSRQGARGYEQYF. The DNA for the CDR3 is TGTGCCAGCAGCCGACAGGGAGCCCGGGGCTACGAGCAGTACTTC.

On this clone: The same CDR3 can be traced to other DNA sequences in this sample. V gene TRBV27 combines with J gene TRBJ2-1; D possibly corresponds to TRBD2 (5 bases). The length of the CDR3 is 11 residues. The germline V gene encodes CDR1 MNHEY and CDR2 SMNVEV (reference sequence). Trimming shortened V by 2 bases and J by 9 bases, and 5 bases separated the two germline ends. In DNA, the CDR3 is TGTGCCAGCAGTTTAGCGGGTGAGCAGTTCTTC. It is translated as CASSLAGEQFF.

The chain carries TRBV10-3 and TRBJ2-7; perhaps TRBD1 as D (6 bases). CDR1 is ENHRY, CDR2 SYGVKD, per germline. CDR3 length: 15 residues. With 6 bases removed from V and 1 base from J, the gap between germline ends came to 16 bases. The CDR3 DNA is TGTGCCATCAGGAAAGTTATGACAGGTTCCTACGAGCAGTACTTC. Its translation: CAIRKVMTGSYEQYF.

The rearrangement links TRBV11-3 to TRBJ2-3, with 11 bases that match TRBD2. CDR1 SGHNT and CDR2 YENEEA come from the germline V gene. After removal of 5 bases from V and 5 bases from J, the junction contained 9 bases not matched to a gene. CDR3 length: 16 amino acids. The CDR3 protein is CASSPRASGRLDTQYF. The CDR3, as DNA: TGTGCCAGCAGCCCGCGGGCTAGCGGGAGGTTAGATACGCAGTATTTT.

The CDR3 coding sequence is TGTGCCAGCAGGAACGGACGGGGTAGACATAGCAATGAGCAGTTCTTC. Its protein is CASRNGRGRHSNEQFF. J is TRBJ2-1 and V is TRBV7-6; D is perhaps TRBD2 (5 bases). V gave up 6 bases and J gave up 6 bases, with 21 bases separating them. The CDR3 is made up of 16 amino acids. Germline CDR1 is SGHVS and CDR2 is FNYEAQ.

The genes are TRBV27 and TRBJ2-7; weak D call: TRBD2 (5 bases). The V gene's germline CDR1 is MNHEY and CDR2 SMNVEV (reference sequence). Trimming left V 0 bases short and J 2 bases short, with 14 bases between. CDR3 length: 16 residues. CDR3 coding DNA: TGTGCCAGCAGTTTATCCCACGGACTGATGACCTACGAGCAGTACTTC. Translating gives CASSLSHGLMTYEQYF.

The chain employs TRBV30 and TRBJ2-1, with D maybe TRBD1 (5 bases). This CDR3 comprises 15 residues. Trimming left V 0 bases short and J 9 bases short, with 18 bases between. Germline V CDR1 and CDR2: GTSNPN, SVGIG (reference sequence). CDR3 residues: CAWSVHAAGPTEQFF. The CDR3 DNA reads TGTGCCTGGAGTGTACACGCCGCAGGGCCCACTGAGCAGTTCTTC. Using reference TRBV30 and TRBJ2-1 for the parts outside the CDR3, the full variable domain is SQTIHQWPATLVQPVGSPLSLECTVEGTSNPNLYWYRQAAGRGLQLLFYSVGIGQISSEVPQNLSASRPQDRQFILSSKKLLLSDSGFYLCAWSVHAAGPTEQFFGPGTRLTVL.

CDR3 residues: CASSLGRKGMSYEQYF. CDR3 in DNA: TGCGCCAGCAGCCTGGGGCGAAAGGGGATGAGCTACGAGCAGTACTTC. The chain couples TRBV5-1 to TRBJ2-7; a possible D gene is TRBD1 (5 bases). Deletions cut 4 bases from V and 3 bases from J, with 20 bases between. CDR3 length: 16 amino acids. The V gene's germline CDR1 is SGHRS and CDR2 YFSETQ.

The genes are TRBV6-5 and TRBJ2-7; 8 bases are a match to TRBD2. Per germline, CDR1 MNHEY and CDR2 SVGAGI. V trimming: 6 bases; J trimming: 5 bases; junction bases outside the gene matches: 9. This CDR3 contains 14 residues. Written as DNA, the CDR3 is TGTGCCAGCAGCCACCGGGGGGGGTCGGACGAGCAGTACTTC. Protein product: CASSHRGGSDEQYF.

The CDR3 DNA sequence: TGCGCCAGCAGTCCCCAAAATGTCGAGGACACTGAAGCTTTCTTT. The encoded protein is CASSPQNVEDTEAFF. This chain connects TRBV23-1 to TRBJ1-1; no definite D call. TRBV23-1 is an ORF for which the function is uncertain. V was clipped by 4 bases and J by 3 bases, with 15 bases between them. The CDR3 is made up of 15 amino acids.

The chain couples TRBV19 to TRBJ1-5; D is possibly TRBD1 (5 bases). V lost 5 bases and J 0 bases, leaving 14 bases between the germline ends. CDR1 and CDR2 (germline): LNHDA, SQIVND (reference sequence). The CDR3 sequence is 16 residues long. The CDR3 region has the DNA TGTGCCAGTAGTCACCTCAGGGATTATAGCAATCAGCCCCAGCATTTT. It is translated as CASSHLRDYSNQPQHF.

The J gene is TRBJ1-3, the V gene TRBV7-2; TRBD1 is a possible D gene (5 bases). Germline V gene data show CDR1 as SGHTA and CDR2 as FQGNSA. The CDR3 length is 14 residues. With 1 base removed from V and 4 bases from J, the gap between germline ends came to 8 bases. The CDR3 region has the DNA TGTGCCAGCAGCTTAGGGACACCCGGAAACACCATATATTTT. Its protein product is CASSLGTPGNTIYF.

This chain joins TRBV7-6 and TRBJ2-1, with 8 bases identical to TRBD2. This CDR3 spans 17 amino acids. CDR1 and CDR2 from the germline V gene are SGHVS and FNYEAQ. V was clipped by 1 base and J by 7 bases; unmatched bases: 12. The CDR3 coding sequence is TGTGCCAGCAGCTTAGACCGGCTAGCGGGTTCTCCGAATGAGCAGTTCTTC. It specifies CASSLDRLAGSPNEQFF. The full variable domain, with the rest looked up from reference TRBV7-6 and TRBJ2-1, is GAGVSQSPRYKVTKRGQDVALRCDPISGHVSLYWYRQALGQGPEFLTYFNYEAQQDKSGLPNDRFSAERPEGSISTLTIQRTEQRDSAMYRCASSLDRLAGSPNEQFFGPGTRLTVL.

This chain links TRBV7-3 with TRBJ2-3; the match to TRBD2 covers 9 bases. The CDR3 totals 15 residues. Per germline, CDR1 SGHTA and CDR2 FQGTGA. J gave up 4 bases and V 4 bases, and 6 bases lay outside the gene matches. The CDR3 DNA reads TGTGCCAGCAGCTCCCAGGGCGGGAGGGCAGATACGCAGTATTTT. Its translation: CASSSQGGRADTQYF.

The chain links TRBV6-1 to TRBJ2-7; 7 bases line up with TRBD2. The germline V gene encodes CDR1 MNHNS and CDR2 SASEGT. This CDR3 contains 19 residues. J gave up 3 bases and V 3 bases, and 20 bases lay outside the gene matches. The CDR3 sequence: CASSDGWGRTGERGYEQYF. CDR3 nucleotides: TGTGCCAGCAGTGATGGGTGGGGCCGTACGGGGGAGCGGGGCTACGAGCAGTACTTC.

The V and J genes are TRBV27 and TRBJ2-7, with 7 bases fitting TRBD1. Germline-derived CDR1 and CDR2 are MNHEY and SMNVEV (reference sequence). Unmatched junction bases numbered 7, after V lost 5 bases and J lost 0 bases. This CDR3 region has 15 residues. The CDR3 region has the DNA TGTGCCAGCAGTCAAAGACAGGGCAGCTCCTACGAGCAGTACTTC. Amino acid sequence: CASSQRQGSSYEQYF.

Only one count was recorded for this clone. This chain connects TRBV19 to TRBJ1-4; the match to TRBD1 covers 7 bases. Germline trimming cut 5 bases from V and 8 bases from J; bases unmatched to any gene: 11. This CDR3 region has 15 residues. Germline V gene data show CDR1 as LNHDA and CDR2 as SQIVND (reference sequence). DNA of the CDR3: TGTGCCAGTAGTCCGCCGAAGGGGGCCGGCGAAAAACTGTTTTTT. This sequence encodes CASSPPKGAGEKLFF. The complete variable domain, with remaining parts taken from reference TRBV19 and TRBJ1-4, reads DGGITQSPKYLFRKEGQNVTLSCEQNLNHDAMYWYRQDPGQGLRLIYYSQIVNDFQKGDIAEGYSVSREKKESFPLTVTSAQKNPTAFYLCASSPPKGAGEKLFFGSGTQLSVL.

A note on this clone: At the DNA level, this CDR3 is encoded by other sequences in the same sample as well. The rearrangement uses TRBV14 and TRBJ2-6; TRBD1 might be the D (5 bases). From germline, CDR1 is SGHDN and CDR2 FVKESK. Trimming removed 4 bases from V and 2 bases from J, with 9 bases in between. The CDR3 contains 15 residues. CDR3 sequence: CASSRDSAGANVLTF. The CDR3 coding sequence is TGTGCCAGCAGCCGCGACAGTGCTGGGGCCAACGTCCTGACTTTC.

J is TRBJ2-3 and V is TRBV2, with TRBD2 identical over 9 bases. The CDR3 runs 17 residues. J gave up 2 bases and V 1 base, and 7 bases lay outside the gene matches. Germline V gene data show CDR1 as SNHLY and CDR2 as FYNNEI. Written as DNA, the CDR3 is TGTGCCAGCAGTGAAGACGGGACTAGCAATACCACAGATACGCAGTATTTT. Translation: CASSEDGTSNTTDTQYF.

This clone turned up a few times. The chain uses TRBV15 and TRBJ1-1; unclear D gene. V lost 1 base and J 1 base, leaving 7 bases between the germline ends. Per the germline V gene, CDR1 is LNHNV and CDR2 is YYDKDF (reference sequence). This CDR3 has 14 amino acids. The chain's CDR3 is CATSRGTRNTEAFF. In nucleotides, the CDR3 is TGTGCCACCAGCAGAGGTACGCGGAACACTGAAGCTTTCTTT.

This clone turned up a few times. The J gene is TRBJ2-7, the V gene TRBV6-5; 8 bases are shared with TRBD1. The CDR3 totals 15 residues. In germline, CDR1 is MNHEY, CDR2 SVGAGI. V shed 2 bases, J shed 3 bases, and the junction held 6 bases outside the gene matches. This chain's CDR3 is CASSYQTGVGYEQYF. The CDR3 DNA reads TGTGCCAGCAGTTACCAGACAGGGGTTGGCTACGAGCAGTACTTC.